The TCR beta chain described here comes from a study of OX40 agonist ivuxolimab in advanced cancers. Germline V gene sequence: CDR1 SGHNT, CDR2 YYREEE (reference sequence). Between the trimmed V and J ends, which lost 3 bases and 5 bases, there was a span of 8 bases. This CDR3 is 12 amino acids long. Sequencing was performed with immunoSEQ multiplex PCR; in TCRdb, only in-frame clones are kept and a portion is missing. Among about 26,000 clones listed, about four fifths were seen once. Sequenced here: CD4+ or CD8+ T cells sorted from blood, sampled in a trial of the OX40 agonist ivuxolimab. The receptor comes from an adult with an advanced solid tumor such as melanoma, head and neck, liver or kidney cancer. J is TRBJ2-5 and V is TRBV5-4; no firm D call. The CDR3 DNA reads TGTGCCAGCAGCTCGCCGTGGGAGACCCAGTACTTC. Its translation: CASSSPWETQYF.